This T cell receptor beta chain was sequenced in a study of shared clonotypes between healthy human individuals. Germline CDR1 MDHEN, CDR2 SYDVKM. This CDR3 comprises 14 residues. The V segment lost 8 bases and the J segment 5 bases; nucleotides outside the gene matches: 8. In the original processing: Filtering differed for immunoSEQ, which gave only junction sequences without quality scores. Generated by immunoSEQ multiplex PCR, the TCRdb table keeps only in-frame clones and is missing some. That table supplies the V and J calls and clone size; D and trimming were determined from the DNA. The profile shows millions of clones, around 90% of them singletons. Into CD45RA+ naive and CD45RA-negative memory subsets, the CD4+ cells were split.

This clonotype was obtained from a man between 18 and 29 years old in good health. J is TRBJ2-1 and V is TRBV28; TRBD1 aligns across 8 bases. Sequenced sample: naive CD4+ T cells sorted from blood. Subset reported: CD45RA+ positively selected. The DNA for the CDR3 is TGTGCCAGCTCGGACAGGGACGTTAACAATGAGCAGTTCTTC. Translation gives CASSDRDVNNEQFF.